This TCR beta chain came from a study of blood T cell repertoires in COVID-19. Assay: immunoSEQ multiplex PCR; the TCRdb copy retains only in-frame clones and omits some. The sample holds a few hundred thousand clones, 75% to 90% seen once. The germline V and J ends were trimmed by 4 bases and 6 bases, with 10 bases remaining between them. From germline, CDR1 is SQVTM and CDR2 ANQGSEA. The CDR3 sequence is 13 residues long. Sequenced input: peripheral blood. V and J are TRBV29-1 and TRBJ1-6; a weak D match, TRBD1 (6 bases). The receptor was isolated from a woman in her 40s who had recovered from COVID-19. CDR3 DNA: TGCAGCGTTGCAGGGGCCGTTAATTCACCCCTCCACTTT. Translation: CSVAGAVNSPLHF.